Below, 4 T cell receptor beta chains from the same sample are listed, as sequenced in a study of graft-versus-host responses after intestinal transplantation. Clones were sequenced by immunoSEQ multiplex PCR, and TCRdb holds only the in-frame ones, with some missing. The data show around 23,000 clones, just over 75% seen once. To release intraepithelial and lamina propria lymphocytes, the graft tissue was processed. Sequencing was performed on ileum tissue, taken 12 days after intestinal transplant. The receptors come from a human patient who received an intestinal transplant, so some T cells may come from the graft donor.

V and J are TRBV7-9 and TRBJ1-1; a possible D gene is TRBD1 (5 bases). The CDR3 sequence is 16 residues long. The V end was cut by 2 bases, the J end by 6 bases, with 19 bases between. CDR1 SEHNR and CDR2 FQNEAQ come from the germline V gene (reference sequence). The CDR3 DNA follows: TGTGCCAGCAGCTTACAAGTAGACAGCTTAGGGGCTGAAGCTTTCTTT. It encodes CASSLQVDSLGAEAFF.

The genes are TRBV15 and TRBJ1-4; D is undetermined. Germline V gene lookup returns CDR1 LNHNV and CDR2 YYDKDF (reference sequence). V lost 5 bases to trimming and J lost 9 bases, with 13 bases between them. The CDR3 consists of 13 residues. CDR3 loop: CATSRLDLKKLFF. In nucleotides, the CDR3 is TGTGCCACCAGCCGGTTAGATCTAAAAAAACTGTTTTTT.

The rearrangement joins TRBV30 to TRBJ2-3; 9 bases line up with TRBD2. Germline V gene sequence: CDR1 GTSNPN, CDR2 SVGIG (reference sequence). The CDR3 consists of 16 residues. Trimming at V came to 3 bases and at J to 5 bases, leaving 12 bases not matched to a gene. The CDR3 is CAWSPIETSGRDTQYF. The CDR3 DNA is TGTGCCTGGAGCCCAATAGAGACTAGCGGAAGAGATACGCAGTATTTT.

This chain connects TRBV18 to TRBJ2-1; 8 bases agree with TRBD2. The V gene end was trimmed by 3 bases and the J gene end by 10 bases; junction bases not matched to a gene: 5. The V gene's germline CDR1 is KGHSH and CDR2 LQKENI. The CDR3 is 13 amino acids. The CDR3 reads CASSPSGGTEQFF. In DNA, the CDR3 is TGTGCCAGCTCACCCAGCGGGGGAACGGAGCAGTTCTTC.